This TCR beta chain was captured by sequencing in a study of CD8+ T cells in alopecia areata. Whole-study context: Tofacitinib was given for 6 to 18 months, then stopped for 6 months.

V lost 5 bases, J lost 1 base, and 8 bases stayed unmatched. The V gene's germline CDR1 is SGHRS and CDR2 YFSETQ. There are 15 residues in the CDR3. The treatment was: oral pan-JAK inhibitor, 5-10 mg twice daily. This clone was recorded only once. The authors extracted RNA and reverse transcribed it into cDNA as the sequencing template. Libraries were prepared by immunoSEQ multiplex PCR; TCRdb keeps only in-frame clonotypes and omits some of them. The table shows about 190,000 clones, with 45% to 65% occurring only once. The receptor's source is a human donor with alopecia areata. Sample: CD4+ T cells sorted from blood, taken at week 4, from a patient treated with tofacitinib. This chain joins TRBV5-1 and TRBJ1-1; TRBD1 matches 7 bases. The CDR3 bases are TGCGCCAGCAGGAGAACCGGGACAGAGAACACTGAAGCTTTCTTT. It specifies CASRRTGTENTEAFF.